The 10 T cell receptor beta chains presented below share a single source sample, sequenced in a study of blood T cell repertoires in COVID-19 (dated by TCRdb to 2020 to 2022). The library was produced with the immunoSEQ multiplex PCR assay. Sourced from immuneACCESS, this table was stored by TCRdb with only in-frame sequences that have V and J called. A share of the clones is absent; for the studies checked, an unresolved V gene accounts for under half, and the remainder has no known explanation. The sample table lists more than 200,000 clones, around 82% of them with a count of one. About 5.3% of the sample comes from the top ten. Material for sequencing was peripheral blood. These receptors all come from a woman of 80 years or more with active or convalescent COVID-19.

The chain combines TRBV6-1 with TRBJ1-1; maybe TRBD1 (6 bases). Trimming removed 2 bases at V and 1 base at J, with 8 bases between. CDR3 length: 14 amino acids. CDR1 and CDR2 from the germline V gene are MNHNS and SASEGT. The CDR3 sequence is CASSETGRNTEAFF. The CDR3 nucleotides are TGTGCCAGCAGTGAAACAGGGCGGAACACTGAAGCTTTCTTT.

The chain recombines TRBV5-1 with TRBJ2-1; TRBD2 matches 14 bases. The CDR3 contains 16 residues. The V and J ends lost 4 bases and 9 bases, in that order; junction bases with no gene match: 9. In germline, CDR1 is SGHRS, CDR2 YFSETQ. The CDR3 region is CASSEGLAGVTGEQFF. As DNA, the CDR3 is TGCGCCAGCAGCGAGGGACTAGCGGGAGTTACTGGTGAGCAGTTCTTC.

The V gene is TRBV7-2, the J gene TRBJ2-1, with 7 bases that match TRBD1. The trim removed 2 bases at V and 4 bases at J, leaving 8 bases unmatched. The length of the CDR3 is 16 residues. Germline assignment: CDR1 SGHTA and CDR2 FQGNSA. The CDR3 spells CASSLSGQVYYNEQFF. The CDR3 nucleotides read TGTGCCAGCAGCTTATCTGGACAGGTTTATTACAATGAGCAGTTCTTC.

For the CDR3, the DNA is TGTGCCAGCATCATCGGGACAATGAACACTGAAGCTTTCTTT. Translation gives CASIIGTMNTEAFF. V and J are TRBV28 and TRBJ1-1; TRBD1 is a possible D gene (6 bases). The V and J ends lost 7 bases and 0 bases respectively, with 12 bases between them. CDR3 length equals 14 residues. CDR1 and CDR2 (germline): MDHEN, SYDVKM.

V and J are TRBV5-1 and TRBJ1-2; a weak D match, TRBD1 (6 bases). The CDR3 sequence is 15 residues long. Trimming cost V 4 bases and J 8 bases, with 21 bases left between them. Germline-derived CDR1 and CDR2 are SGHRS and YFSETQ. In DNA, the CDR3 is TGCGCCAGCAGCCCCGGAGGAACAGGGCAAGGGGGCTACACCTTC. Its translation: CASSPGGTGQGGYTF.

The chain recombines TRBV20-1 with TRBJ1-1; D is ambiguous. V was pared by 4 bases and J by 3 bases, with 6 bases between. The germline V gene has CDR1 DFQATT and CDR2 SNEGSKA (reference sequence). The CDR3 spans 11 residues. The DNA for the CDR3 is TGCAGTGCTAACGGGGACACTGAAGCTTTCTTT. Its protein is CSANGDTEAFF.

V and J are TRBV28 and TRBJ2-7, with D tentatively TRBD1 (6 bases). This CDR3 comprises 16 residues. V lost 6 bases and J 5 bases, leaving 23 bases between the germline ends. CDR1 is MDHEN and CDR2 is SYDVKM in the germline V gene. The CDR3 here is CASSPSPGGGLHEQYF. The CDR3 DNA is TGTGCCAGCAGCCCCTCACCGGGTGGGGGCCTCCACGAGCAGTACTTC.

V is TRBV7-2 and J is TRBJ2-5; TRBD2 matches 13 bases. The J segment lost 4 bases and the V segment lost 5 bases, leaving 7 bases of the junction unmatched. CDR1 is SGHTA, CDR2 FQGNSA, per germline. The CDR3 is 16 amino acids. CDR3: CASSQTSGRVIETQYF. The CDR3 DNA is TGTGCCAGCAGCCAAACTAGCGGGAGGGTGATAGAGACCCAGTACTTC. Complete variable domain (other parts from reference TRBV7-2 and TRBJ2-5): GAGVSQSPSNKVTEKGKDVELRCDPISGHTALYWYRQSLGQGLEFLIYFQGNSAPDKSGLPSDRFSAERTGGSVSTLTIQRTQQEDSAVYLCASSQTSGRVIETQYFGPGTRLLVL.

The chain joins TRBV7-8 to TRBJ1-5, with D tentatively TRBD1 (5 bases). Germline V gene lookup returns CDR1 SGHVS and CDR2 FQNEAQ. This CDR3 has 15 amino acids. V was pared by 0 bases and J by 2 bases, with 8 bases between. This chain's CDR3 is CASSLAGRGNQPQHF. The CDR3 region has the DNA TGTGCCAGCAGCTTAGCGGGGCGAGGCAATCAGCCCCAGCATTTT.

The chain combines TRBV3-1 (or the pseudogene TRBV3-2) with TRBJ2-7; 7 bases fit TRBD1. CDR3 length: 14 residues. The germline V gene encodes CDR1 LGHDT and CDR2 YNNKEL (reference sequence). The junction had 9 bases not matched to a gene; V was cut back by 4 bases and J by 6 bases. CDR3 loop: CASSLTQGPLEQYF. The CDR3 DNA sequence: TGTGCCAGCAGCCTTACACAGGGGCCTCTCGAGCAGTACTTC.